This T cell receptor beta chain was recorded in a study of T cell responses to AZD1222 COVID-19 vaccine. Study-wide findings and caveats: Donors, mostly white British, included more females; clonal diversity was possibly underestimated. Spike-specific TCR breadth and depth went up after people got two AZD1222 doses. Samples come after the peak T cell response, not at day 14. Nearly half of the spike-specific TCRs reportedly recognize variant regions that carry no mutations.

Germline V gene sequence: CDR1 MDHEN, CDR2 SYDVKM. The CDR3 length is 14 residues. V lost 8 bases to trimming and J lost 2 bases, with 15 bases between them. The repertoire was sequenced with immunoSEQ multiplex PCR; TCRdb's copy has only in-frame clones and lacks some. The data show roughly 65,000 clones, with around 83% seen just once and over 10% held by the top ten. Concerning this clone: Antigen unknown.

Sequenced here: peripheral blood, sampled on day 0 of AZD1222 vaccination. This chain connects TRBV28 to TRBJ2-5; TRBD1 or TRBD2 may be the D gene (5 bases each). The TCR sequence derives from an adult in good health. Here the CDR3 DNA reads TGTGCCAGCCAAATGACAGCGGTTCAAGAGACCCAGTACTTC. This sequence encodes CASQMTAVQETQYF. The entire variable domain, with the rest obtained from reference TRBV28 and TRBJ2-5, is as follows: DVKVTQSSRYLVKRTGEKVFLECVQDMDHENMFWYRQDPGLGLRLIYFSYDVKMKEKGDIPEGYSVSREKKERFSLILESASTNQTSMYLCASQMTAVQETQYFGPGTRLLVL.